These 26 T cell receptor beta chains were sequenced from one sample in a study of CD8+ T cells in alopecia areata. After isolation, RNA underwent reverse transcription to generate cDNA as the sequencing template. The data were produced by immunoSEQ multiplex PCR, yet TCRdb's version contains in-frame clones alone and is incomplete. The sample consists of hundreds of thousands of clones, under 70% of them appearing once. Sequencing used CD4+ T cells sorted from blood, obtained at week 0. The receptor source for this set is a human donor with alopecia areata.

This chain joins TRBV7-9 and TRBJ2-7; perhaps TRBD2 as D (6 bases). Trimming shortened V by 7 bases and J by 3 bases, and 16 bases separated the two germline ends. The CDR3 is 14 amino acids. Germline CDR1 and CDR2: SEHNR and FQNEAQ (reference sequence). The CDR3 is CASTGGISYYEQYF. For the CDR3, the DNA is TGTGCCAGCACCGGGGGAATCTCCTACTACGAGCAGTACTTC.

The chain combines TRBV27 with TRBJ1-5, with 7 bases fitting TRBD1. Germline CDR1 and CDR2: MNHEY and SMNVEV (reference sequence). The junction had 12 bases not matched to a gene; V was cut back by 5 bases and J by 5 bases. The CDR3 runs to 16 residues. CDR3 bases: TGTGCCAGCAGTCCACTGCGGACAGGTCATGATCAGCCCCAGCATTTT. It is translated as CASSPLRTGHDQPQHF.

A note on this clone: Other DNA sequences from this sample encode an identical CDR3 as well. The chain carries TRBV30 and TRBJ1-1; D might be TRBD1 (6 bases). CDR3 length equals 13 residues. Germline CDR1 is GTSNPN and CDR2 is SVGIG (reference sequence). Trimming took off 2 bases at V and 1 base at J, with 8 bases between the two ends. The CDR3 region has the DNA TGTGCCTGGAGTTCGACAGGGAACACTGAAGCTTTCTTT. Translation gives CAWSSTGNTEAFF. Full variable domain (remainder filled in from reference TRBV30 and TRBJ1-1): SQTIHQWPATLVQPVGSPLSLECTVEGTSNPNLYWYRQAAGRGLQLLFYSVGIGQISSEVPQNLSASRPQDRQFILSSKKLLLSDSGFYLCAWSSTGNTEAFFGQGTRLTVV.

CDR3: CASSQGPVGNSPLHF. CDR3 coding DNA: TGCGCCAGCAGCCAAGGTCCGGTCGGGAATTCACCCCTCCACTTT. The chain employs TRBV4-1 and TRBJ1-6; D gene uncertain. The CDR3 spans 15 residues. The V gene's germline CDR1 is MGHRA and CDR2 YSYEKL. V dropped 1 base and J dropped 7 bases, with 11 bases sitting between them.

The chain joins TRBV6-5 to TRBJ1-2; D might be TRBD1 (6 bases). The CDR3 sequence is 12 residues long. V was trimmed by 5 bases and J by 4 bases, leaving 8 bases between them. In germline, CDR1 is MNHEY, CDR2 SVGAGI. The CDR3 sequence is CASSTGIYGYTF. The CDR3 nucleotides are TGTGCCAGCAGTACAGGGATCTATGGCTACACCTTC.

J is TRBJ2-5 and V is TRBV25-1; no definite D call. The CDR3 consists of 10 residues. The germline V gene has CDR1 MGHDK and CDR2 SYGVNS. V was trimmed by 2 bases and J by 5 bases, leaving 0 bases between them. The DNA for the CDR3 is TGTGCCAGCAGTGAAGAGACCCAGTACTTC. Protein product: CASSEETQYF.

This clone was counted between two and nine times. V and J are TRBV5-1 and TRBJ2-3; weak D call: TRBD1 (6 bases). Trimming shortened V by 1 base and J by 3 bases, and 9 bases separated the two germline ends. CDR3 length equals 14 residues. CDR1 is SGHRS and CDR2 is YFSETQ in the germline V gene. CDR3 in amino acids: CASSLTGWTDTQYF. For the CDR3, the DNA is TGCGCCAGCAGCTTGACAGGGTGGACAGATACGCAGTATTTT.

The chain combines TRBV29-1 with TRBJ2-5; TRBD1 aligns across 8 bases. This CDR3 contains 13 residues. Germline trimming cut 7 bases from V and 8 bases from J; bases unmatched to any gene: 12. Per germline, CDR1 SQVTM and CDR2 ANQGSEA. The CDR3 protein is CSASGGPGSTQYF. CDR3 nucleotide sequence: TGCAGCGCATCAGGGGGCCCAGGGAGTACCCAGTACTTC.

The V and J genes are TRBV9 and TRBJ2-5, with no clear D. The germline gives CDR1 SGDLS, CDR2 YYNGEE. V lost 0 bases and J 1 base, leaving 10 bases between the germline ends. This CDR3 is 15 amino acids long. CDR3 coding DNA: TGTGCCAGCAGCGTAGATGTAGGCTTCCAAGAGACCCAGTACTTC. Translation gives CASSVDVGFQETQYF.

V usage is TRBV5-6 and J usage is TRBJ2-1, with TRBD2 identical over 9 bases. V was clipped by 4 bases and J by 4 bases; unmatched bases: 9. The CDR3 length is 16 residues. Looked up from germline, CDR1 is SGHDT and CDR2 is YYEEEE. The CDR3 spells CASSPQAGGYYNEQFF. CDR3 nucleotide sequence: TGTGCCAGCAGCCCACAAGCGGGGGGCTATTACAATGAGCAGTTCTTC.

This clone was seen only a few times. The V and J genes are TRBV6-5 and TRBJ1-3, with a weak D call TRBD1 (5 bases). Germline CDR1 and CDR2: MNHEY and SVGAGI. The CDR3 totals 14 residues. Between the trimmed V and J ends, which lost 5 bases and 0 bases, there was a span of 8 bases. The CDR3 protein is CASSPDSSGNTIYF. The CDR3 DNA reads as TGTGCCAGCAGTCCTGACAGCTCTGGAAACACCATATATTTT.

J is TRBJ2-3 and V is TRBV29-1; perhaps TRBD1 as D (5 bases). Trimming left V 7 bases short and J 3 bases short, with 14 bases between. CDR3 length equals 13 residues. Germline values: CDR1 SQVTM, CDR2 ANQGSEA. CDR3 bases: TGCAGCGAGACCGACAGACCTACAGATACGCAGTATTTT. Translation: CSETDRPTDTQYF.

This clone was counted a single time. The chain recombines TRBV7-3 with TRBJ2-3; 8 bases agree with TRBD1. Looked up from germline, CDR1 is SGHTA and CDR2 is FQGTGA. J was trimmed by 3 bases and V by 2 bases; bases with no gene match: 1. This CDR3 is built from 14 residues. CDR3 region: CASSLQGATDTQYF. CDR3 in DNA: TGTGCCAGCAGCTTACAGGGGGCGACAGATACGCAGTATTTT. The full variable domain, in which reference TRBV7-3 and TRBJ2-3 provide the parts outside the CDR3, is GAGVSQTPSNKVTEKGKYVELRCDPISGHTALYWYRQSLGQGPEFLIYFQGTGAADDSGLPNDRFFAVRPEGSVSTLKIQRTERGDSAVYLCASSLQGATDTQYFGPGTRLTVL.

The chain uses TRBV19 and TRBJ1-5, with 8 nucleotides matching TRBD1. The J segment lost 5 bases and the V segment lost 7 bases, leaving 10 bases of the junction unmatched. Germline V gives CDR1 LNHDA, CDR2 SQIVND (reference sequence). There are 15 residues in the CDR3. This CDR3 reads CASTSQGAFYQPQHF. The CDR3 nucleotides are TGTGCCAGTACCAGCCAGGGGGCCTTTTATCAGCCCCAGCATTTT.

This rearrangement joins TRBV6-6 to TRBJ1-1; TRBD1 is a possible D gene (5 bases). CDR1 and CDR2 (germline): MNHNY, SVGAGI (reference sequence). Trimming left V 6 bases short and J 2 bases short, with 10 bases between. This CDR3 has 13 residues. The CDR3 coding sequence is TGTGCCAGCAGGGGACGGGGAAACACTGAAGCTTTCTTT. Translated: CASRGRGNTEAFF.

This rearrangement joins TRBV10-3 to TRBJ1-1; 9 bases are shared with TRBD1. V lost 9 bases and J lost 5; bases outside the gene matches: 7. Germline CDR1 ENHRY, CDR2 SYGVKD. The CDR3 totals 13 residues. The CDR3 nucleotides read TGTGCCATACAGGACAGGGGATCGACTGAAGCTTTCTTT. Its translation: CAIQDRGSTEAFF.

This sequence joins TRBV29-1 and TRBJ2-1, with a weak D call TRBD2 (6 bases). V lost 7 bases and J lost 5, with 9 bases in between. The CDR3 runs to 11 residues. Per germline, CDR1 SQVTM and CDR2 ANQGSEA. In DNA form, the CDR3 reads TGCAGCGCGGGACTCGACAATGAGCAGTTCTTC. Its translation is CSAGLDNEQFF.

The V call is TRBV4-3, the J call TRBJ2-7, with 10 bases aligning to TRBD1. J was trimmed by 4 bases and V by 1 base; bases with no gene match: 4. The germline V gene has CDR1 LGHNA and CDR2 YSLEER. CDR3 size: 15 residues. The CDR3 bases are TGCGCCAGCAGCCAAGCGAGGACAGGGGGATACGAGCAGTACTTC. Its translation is CASSQARTGGYEQYF.

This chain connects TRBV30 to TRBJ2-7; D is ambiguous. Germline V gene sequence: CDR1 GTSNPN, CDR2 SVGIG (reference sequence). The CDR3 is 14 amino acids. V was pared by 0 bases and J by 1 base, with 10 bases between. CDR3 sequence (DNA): TGTGCCTGGAGTGTTAGGGTAACATCCTACGAGCAGTACTTC. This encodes CAWSVRVTSYEQYF.

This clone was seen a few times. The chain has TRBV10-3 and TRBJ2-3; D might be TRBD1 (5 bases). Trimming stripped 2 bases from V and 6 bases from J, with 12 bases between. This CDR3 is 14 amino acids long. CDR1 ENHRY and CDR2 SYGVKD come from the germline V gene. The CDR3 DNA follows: TGTGCCATCAGTGAGGGCAGGGTTTTGGATACGCAGTATTTT. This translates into CAISEGRVLDTQYF.

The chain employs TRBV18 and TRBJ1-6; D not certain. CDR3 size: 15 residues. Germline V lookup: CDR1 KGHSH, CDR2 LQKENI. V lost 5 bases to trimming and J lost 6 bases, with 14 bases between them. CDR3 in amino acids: CASSREAVANSPLHF. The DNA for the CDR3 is TGTGCCAGCTCAAGGGAGGCTGTGGCTAATTCACCCCTCCACTTT.

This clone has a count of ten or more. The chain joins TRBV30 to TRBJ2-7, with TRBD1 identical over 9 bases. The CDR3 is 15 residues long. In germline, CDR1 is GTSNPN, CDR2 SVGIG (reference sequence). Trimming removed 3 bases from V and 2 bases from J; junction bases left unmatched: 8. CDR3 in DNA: TGTGCCTGGAGCGCTACCGGGACAGGGCCCTACGAGCAGTACTTC. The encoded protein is CAWSATGTGPYEQYF.

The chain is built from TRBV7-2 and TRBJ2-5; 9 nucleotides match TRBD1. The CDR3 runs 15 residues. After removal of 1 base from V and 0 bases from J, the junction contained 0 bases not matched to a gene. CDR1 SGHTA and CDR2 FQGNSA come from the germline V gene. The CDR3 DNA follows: TGTGCCAGCAGCTTAGGGGACAGGGACCAAGAGACCCAGTACTTC. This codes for CASSLGDRDQETQYF.

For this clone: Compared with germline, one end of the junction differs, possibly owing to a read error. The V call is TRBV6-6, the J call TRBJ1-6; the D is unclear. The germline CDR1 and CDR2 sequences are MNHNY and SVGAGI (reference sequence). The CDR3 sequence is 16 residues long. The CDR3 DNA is TGTGCCAGCAGGTACTCGGACTACTCCTATAATTCACCCCTCCACTTT. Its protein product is CASRYSDYSYNSPLHF.

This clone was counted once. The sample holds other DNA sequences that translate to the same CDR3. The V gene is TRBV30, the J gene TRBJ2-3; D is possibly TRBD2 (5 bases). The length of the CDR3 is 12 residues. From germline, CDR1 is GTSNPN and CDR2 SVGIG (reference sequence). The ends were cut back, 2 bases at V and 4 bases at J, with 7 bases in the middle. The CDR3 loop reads CAWSWGADTQYF. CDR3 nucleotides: TGTGCCTGGAGTTGGGGAGCAGATACGCAGTATTTT.

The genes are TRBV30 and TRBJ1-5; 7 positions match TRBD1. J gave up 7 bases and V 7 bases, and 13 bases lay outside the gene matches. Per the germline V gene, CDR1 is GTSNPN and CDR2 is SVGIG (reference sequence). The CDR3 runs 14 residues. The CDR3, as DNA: TGTGCCTTCCAGGAAAGGGGGCAGGTGCAGCCCCAGCATTTT. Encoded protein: CAFQERGQVQPQHF. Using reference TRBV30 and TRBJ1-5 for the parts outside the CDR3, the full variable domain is SQTIHQWPATLVQPVGSPLSLECTVEGTSNPNLYWYRQAAGRGLQLLFYSVGIGQISSEVPQNLSASRPQDRQFILSSKKLLLSDSGFYLCAFQERGQVQPQHFGDGTRLSIL.